One and the same sample provided the 21 T cell receptor beta chains below, sequenced in a study of blood T cells in healthy people across ages. Using a J-beta primer mix together with a sample-barcoded 5' primer, a second PCR was run for roughly 6 to 12 cycles. TCRdb recomputed calls from the 5' RACE reads with MiXCR, one row per CDR3 protein. This sample has about 630,000 distinct CDR3 sequences; around a fifth occur once, and the top ten carry approximately 3.7%. The sequencing input was blood. These receptors were taken from a man between 65 and 80 years old in good health.

This clonotype has only a few counts. This chain connects TRBV2 to TRBJ2-2; weak D call: TRBD1 (5 bases). There are 16 residues in the CDR3. Trimming removed 7 bases at V and 0 bases at J, with 15 bases between. CDR1 is SNHLY, CDR2 FYNNEI, per germline. DNA for the CDR3: TGTGCCAGCAACAAAGGGGCCTGGACGAACACCGGGGAGCTGTTTTTT. As protein: CASNKGAWTNTGELFF.

The chain carries TRBV6-6 and TRBJ1-4; D is possibly TRBD1 (5 bases). The CDR3 has 15 amino acids. Trimming pared 1 base from V and 4 bases from J, leaving 10 bases between. The germline V gene encodes CDR1 MNHNY and CDR2 SVGAGI (reference sequence). The CDR3 spells CASSYLGPLNEKLFF. The CDR3 DNA reads as TGTGCCAGCAGTTACTTGGGACCGCTTAATGAAAAACTGTTTTTT.

This clonotype was seen a handful of times. The genes are TRBV15 and TRBJ2-1; 9 bases fit TRBD1. Per the germline V gene, CDR1 is LNHNV and CDR2 is YYDKDF (reference sequence). The CDR3 is 14 amino acids. V trimming: 6 bases; J trimming: 3 bases; junction bases outside the gene matches: 3. CDR3 nucleotides: TGTGCCACCAGTCGGACAGGGGACTACAATGAGCAGTTCTTC. Translation gives CATSRTGDYNEQFF.

This clonotype came up a few times. V usage is TRBV12-3 or TRBV12-4 and J usage is TRBJ1-2; D might be TRBD1 (6 bases). The CDR3 length is 14 residues. V gave up 3 bases and J gave up 4 bases, with 12 bases separating them. The CDR3 spells CASSFARGGYGYTF. The CDR3 nucleotides are TGTGCCAGCAGTTTTGCCAGGGGCGGCTATGGCTACACCTTC.

CDR3 bases: TGCAGTGCTAGAGCACTCGGGGACAACTACAATGAGCAGTTCTTC. Translating gives CSARALGDNYNEQFF. The chain combines TRBV20-1 with TRBJ2-1, with a possible D match to TRBD1 (6 bases). Germline V lookup: CDR1 DFQATT, CDR2 SNEGSKA (reference sequence). Deletions cut 1 base from V and 3 bases from J, with 13 bases between. The CDR3 sequence is 15 residues long.

V usage is TRBV7-9 and J usage is TRBJ1-1; no clear D gene. V shed 5 bases and J shed 3 bases, with 7 bases lying between them. There are 12 residues in the CDR3. Germline CDR1 and CDR2: SEHNR and FQNEAQ (reference sequence). CDR3 DNA: TGTGCCAGCAGCCTTACCGACACTGAAGCTTTCTTT. It specifies CASSLTDTEAFF.

In this sample, this clonotype turned up a few times. The rearrangement uses TRBV29-1 and TRBJ2-5; unclear D gene. The V gene's germline CDR1 is SQVTM and CDR2 ANQGSEA. The CDR3 is made up of 11 amino acids. Deletions cut 4 bases from V and 5 bases from J, with 8 bases between. The CDR3 DNA reads as TGCAGCGTTGCTGTGGTTGAGACCCAGTACTTC. It encodes CSVAVVETQYF. Supplemented by reference TRBV29-1 and TRBJ2-5, the full variable domain reads SAVISQKPSRDICQRGTSLTIQCQVDSQVTMMFWYRQQPGQSLTLIATANQGSEATYESGFVIDKFPISRPNLTFSTLTVSNMSPEDSSIYLCSVAVVETQYFGPGTRLLVL.

This clonotype was counted between two and nine times. The chain is built from TRBV21-1 and TRBJ2-3; the table gives TRBD2 as D, unverified against the DNA. TRBV21-1 is a recognized pseudogene. CDR3 length equals 18 residues. CDR3 in DNA: TGTGCCAGCAGCAAATCCCGGACTAGCGGGAGGGCCGCAGATACGCAGTATTTT. Protein: CASSKSRTSGRAADTQYF.

V usage is TRBV6-6 and J usage is TRBJ1-2; D is uncertain. The germline V and J ends were trimmed by 0 bases and 0 bases, with 8 bases remaining between them. The CDR3 has 15 amino acids. Germline CDR1 is MNHNY and CDR2 is SVGAGI (reference sequence). In DNA form, the CDR3 reads TGTGCCAGCAGTTACTCGCAGACATCTAACTATGGCTACACCTTC. Translated: CASSYSQTSNYGYTF.

This clonotype was observed many times. The V gene is TRBV3-1, the J gene TRBJ1-4, with D unresolved. This CDR3 spans 14 amino acids. Between the trimmed V and J ends, which lost 3 bases and 0 bases, there was a span of 5 bases. From germline, CDR1 is LGHDT and CDR2 YNNKEL (reference sequence). Here the CDR3 DNA reads TGTGCCAGCAGCCAGGGGTCAACTAATGAAAAACTGTTTTTT. Translating gives CASSQGSTNEKLFF.

V and J are TRBV19 and TRBJ2-5, with TRBD1 identical over 8 bases. The CDR3 loop spans 15 amino acids. Germline V gives CDR1 LNHDA, CDR2 SQIVND (reference sequence). V was clipped by 2 bases and J by 5 bases; unmatched bases: 7. CDR3 sequence: CASSITGQGLETQYF. The CDR3 DNA reads TGTGCCAGTAGTATAACCGGACAGGGCTTGGAGACCCAGTACTTC.

This clonotype was recorded a few times. The V call is TRBV7-6, the J call TRBJ1-4; D is ambiguous. Trimming cost V 7 bases and J 8 bases, with 20 bases left between them. The CDR3 has 15 amino acids. The V gene's germline CDR1 is SGHVS and CDR2 FNYEAQ. The CDR3 loop reads CASTTGSGLSEKLFF. CDR3 DNA sequence: TGTGCCAGCACCACGGGATCAGGTTTGTCCGAAAAACTGTTTTTT.

This clonotype was detected many times. This chain uses TRBV29-1 with TRBJ1-2, with 7 bases matching TRBD1. The V and J ends lost 6 bases and 7 bases, in that order; junction bases with no gene match: 5. The CDR3 totals 11 residues. Per germline, CDR1 SQVTM and CDR2 ANQGSEA. The CDR3 DNA reads TGCAGCGTCCAGGGGGAGGTTGGCTACACCTTC. Amino acids: CSVQGEVGYTF.

This clonotype has a count of ten or more. This rearrangement joins TRBV7-3 to TRBJ2-1; 10 nucleotides match TRBD1. V gave up 5 bases and J gave up 8 bases; unmatched junction bases: 12. This CDR3 is 16 amino acids long. The germline V gene has CDR1 SGHTA and CDR2 FQGTGA. The CDR3 DNA reads TGTGCCAGCAGCCCCCAGGGGACAGGGGAAAGTGATGAGCAGTTCTTC. Residues: CASSPQGTGESDEQFF.

The sample holds a few counts of this clonotype. The chain recombines TRBV3-1 with TRBJ2-2; TRBD2 matches 9 bases. Germline values: CDR1 LGHDT, CDR2 YNNKEL (reference sequence). V dropped 0 bases and J dropped 11; count of bases not matched to a gene: 7. The CDR3 is 15 residues long. CDR3 DNA: TGTGCCAGCAGCCAAGAGGTAGCGGGGGCCCGAGAGCTGTTTTTT. Translating it yields CASSQEVAGARELFF.

V and J are TRBV14 and TRBJ2-1; D call uncertain. The CDR3 runs 14 residues. Between the trimmed V and J ends, which lost 4 bases and 8 bases, there was a span of 15 bases. CDR1 is SGHDN and CDR2 is FVKESK in the germline V gene. CDR3 nucleotide sequence: TGTGCCAGCAGCCCTCCGCGGTCGATCGATGAGCAGTTCTTC. Translating gives CASSPPRSIDEQFF.

The rearrangement links TRBV12-3 or TRBV12-4 to TRBJ2-7, with TRBD1 as a possible D gene (5 bases). CDR3 size: 14 residues. The V and J ends lost 6 bases and 0 bases respectively, with 12 bases between them. CDR3 amino acids: CASSPGYSSYEQYF. The CDR3 DNA sequence: TGTGCCAGCAGCCCAGGGTATAGCTCCTACGAGCAGTACTTC.

This clonotype was found a few times. In DNA, the CDR3 is TGTGCCAGCAGCCGAACCTATGGGGATGAGCAGTTCTTC. It specifies CASSRTYGDEQFF. The chain is built from TRBV7-9 and TRBJ2-5; D gene ambiguous. The tail of the sequence fits TRBJ2-1 better, so the J call may be wrong. The germline V gene encodes CDR1 SEHNR and CDR2 FQNEAQ (reference sequence). This CDR3 has 13 amino acids.

This clonotype appeared a few times. The chain recombines TRBV7-9 with TRBJ1-6; 7 positions agree with TRBD1. The V gene's germline CDR1 is SEHNR and CDR2 FQNEAQ (reference sequence). The CDR3 length is 14 residues. V was clipped by 0 bases and J by 7 bases; unmatched bases: 0. The CDR3 loop reads CASSLAQGNSPLHF. As DNA, the CDR3 is TGTGCCAGCAGCTTAGCACAGGGGAATTCACCCCTCCACTTT.

This chain links TRBV5-6 with TRBJ2-7; 10 bases are shared with TRBD1. From germline, CDR1 is SGHDT and CDR2 YYEEEE. V dropped 5 bases and J dropped 5; count of bases not matched to a gene: 10. The length of the CDR3 is 15 residues. As DNA, the CDR3 is TGTGCCAGCAGGCCTCCCGACAGGGGGCAAAACGAGCAGTACTTC. Translating gives CASRPPDRGQNEQYF.

Worth noting for this clonotype: A junction end diverges from the germline sequence, so it may reflect a read error. The chain couples TRBV28 to TRBJ2-1, with 8 bases lining up with TRBD2. This CDR3 contains 13 residues. The germline V gene encodes CDR1 MDHEN and CDR2 SYDVKM. In DNA, the CDR3 is TGTGCCAGCAGAACTAGCGGATCCAATGAGCGGTTCTTC. Its protein product is CASRTSGSNERFF.